A selection of T cell receptor beta chains follows, all from one sample in a study of radiation and T cells in renal cell carcinoma. Here immunoSEQ multiplex PCR was the method, and the copy in TCRdb shows in-frame clones only, minus some. The data contain about 20,000 clones, around 47% of them singletons. Sequences were derived from tumor tissue, sampled from a patient whose treatment included radiotherapy and nephrectomy. Receptors were obtained from a woman aged 45-59 years with renal cell carcinoma. CDR3s include the opening cysteine and the closing phenylalanine or tryptophan. Each record gives: V gene, J gene, clone size, D gene, CDR3 DNA, CDR3 protein. D genes are given only for firm matches. Some rows have no size entry. The others give once, few or many, or a class for an expanded clone.

V: TRBV10-3
J: TRBJ2-3
size: NA
D: NA
DNA: TGTGCCATCAGTGAGTCGGCAGGCCTTATCGAAGGTACGCAGTATTTT
CDR3: CAISESAGLIEGTQYF

V: TRBV5-4
J: TRBJ2-7
size: few
D: NA
DNA: TGTGCCAGCAGCTTGCTTCCTTCCTACGAGCAGTACTTC
CDR3: CASSLLPSYEQYF

V: TRBV29-1
J: TRBJ2-7
size: few
D: NA
DNA: TGCAGCGTGGCCGAGACACCAAGGTACGAGCAGTACTTC
CDR3: CSVAETPRYEQYF

V: TRBV6-5
J: TRBJ1-4
size: NA
D: NA
DNA: TGTGCCAGCAACACGGGACGGGGAAAACTGTTTTTT
CDR3: CASNTGRGKLFF

V: TRBV5-5
J: TRBJ2-1
size: NA
D: TRBD1
DNA: TGTGCCAGCAGCTCCGGACAGGGGACCTACAATGAGCAGTTCTTC
CDR3: CASSSGQGTYNEQFF

V: TRBV4-3
J: TRBJ2-1
size: NA
D: NA
DNA: TGCGCCAGCAGCCAATATACGAGCTCCTACAATGAGCAGTTCTTC
CDR3: CASSQYTSSYNEQFF

V: TRBV7-2
J: TRBJ2-7
size: NA
D: TRBD1
DNA: TGTGCCAGCAGCCCGGACAGGGGGGGTGAGCAGTACTTC
CDR3: CASSPDRGGEQYF

V: TRBV10-1
J: TRBJ1-2
size: NA
D: NA
DNA: TGCGCCAGCAGTGACCTTCTGTGCGGCTACACCTTC
CDR3: CASSDLLCGYTF

V: TRBV27
J: TRBJ2-3
size: NA
D: NA
DNA: TGTGCCAGCAGTCGCCCGGGCACCACTCAGTATTTT
CDR3: CASSRPGTTQYF

V: TRBV9
J: TRBJ2-2
size: NA
D: NA
DNA: TGTGCCAGCAGCCCCGTGGCAGGAACGAACACCGGGGAGCTGTTTTTT
CDR3: CASSPVAGTNTGELFF

V: TRBV5-1
J: TRBJ2-3
size: NA
D: NA
DNA: TGCGCCAGCAGCTTGGTAGGGGATAGCACAGATACGCAGTATTTT
CDR3: CASSLVGDSTDTQYF

V: TRBV6-5
J: TRBJ1-4
size: once
D: TRBD1
DNA: TGTGCCAGCAGTTACGGGCAGGGGGCTAATGAAAAACTGTTTTTT
CDR3: CASSYGQGANEKLFF

V: TRBV6-5
J: TRBJ1-1
size: NA
D: TRBD1
DNA: TGTGCCAGCACCAGGGGACAGGGCGTCCGTGGAGCTTTCTTT
CDR3: CASTRGQGVRGAFF

V: TRBV9
J: TRBJ2-4
size: few
D: TRBD2
DNA: TGTGCCAGCAGTTTGCGGGGGGATGAAAACATTCAGTACTTC
CDR3: CASSLRGDENIQYF

V: TRBV9
J: TRBJ1-4
size: NA
D: NA
DNA: TGTGCCAGCAGCAGGGGGGCCACTAATGAAAAACTGTTTTTT
CDR3: CASSRGATNEKLFF

V: TRBV5-1
J: TRBJ2-1
size: NA
D: NA
DNA: TGCGCCAGCAGAACCGGGACCAACAATGAGCAGTTCTTC
CDR3: CASRTGTNNEQFF

V: TRBV7-3
J: TRBJ2-7
size: NA
D: NA
DNA: TGTGCCAGCAGCTTTCTAGGGGGGGACTACGAGCAGTACTTC
CDR3: CASSFLGGDYEQYF

V: TRBV7-8
J: TRBJ2-3
size: few
D: NA
DNA: TGTGCCAGCAGCTTCACTAGATGGGCCACAGATACGCAGTATTTT
CDR3: CASSFTRWATDTQYF

V: TRBV7-8
J: TRBJ2-1
size: NA
D: NA
DNA: TGTGCCAGCAGGACCGGGACGGTCAACAATGAGCAGTTCTTC
CDR3: CASRTGTVNNEQFF

V: TRBV19
J: TRBJ2-1
size: NA
D: NA
DNA: TGTGCCAGTAGTATAAGCTCCTCACCCTACAATGAGCAGTTCTTC
CDR3: CASSISSSPYNEQFF

V: TRBV5-4
J: TRBJ1-2
size: few
D: NA
DNA: TGTGCCAGCAGCTTTGGTACCACCGTCTATGGCTACACCTTC
CDR3: CASSFGTTVYGYTF

V: TRBV5-6
J: TRBJ1-2
size: NA
D: TRBD1
DNA: TGTGCCAGCAGAGGGGACAGAAGTAGGGGTGGCTACACCTTC
CDR3: CASRGDRSRGGYTF

V: TRBV5-1
J: TRBJ1-1
size: NA
D: TRBD1
DNA: TGCGCCAGCAGCTTGATGGGACAGGGGATGAACACTGAAGCTTTCTTT
CDR3: CASSLMGQGMNTEAFF

V: TRBV6-1
J: TRBJ2-3
size: medium-sized
D: TRBD2
DNA: TGTGCCAGCAGTGAAAGGTGGAGCGGGGGATCCACAGATACGCAGTATTTT
CDR3: CASSERWSGGSTDTQYF

V: TRBV29-1
J: TRBJ1-2
size: NA
D: NA
DNA: TGCAGCGTTGAAGGTGGGTCCGAAAACTATGGCTACACCTTC
CDR3: CSVEGGSENYGYTF

V: TRBV6-1
J: TRBJ1-2
size: few
D: NA
DNA: TGTGCCAGCAGTGAATCCCAGATCTCTAATGGCTACACCTTC
CDR3: CASSESQISNGYTF

V: TRBV6-6
J: TRBJ1-1
size: NA
D: NA
DNA: TGTGCCAGCACCCTGAGCCGGGGAGCGAACACTGAAGCTTTCTTT
CDR3: CASTLSRGANTEAFF

V: TRBV19
J: TRBJ1-4
size: NA
D: NA
DNA: TGTGCCAGTAGTCCCGGACCTGGATACGAAAAACTGTTTTTT
CDR3: CASSPGPGYEKLFF

V: TRBV7-2
J: TRBJ1-6
size: once
D: TRBD1
DNA: TGTGCCAGCAGCTCACTTTTTCCGGGACAGGGATCACCCCTCCACTTT
CDR3: CASSSLFPGQGSPLHF

V: TRBV19
J: TRBJ1-2
size: many
D: TRBD1
DNA: TGTGCCACCACAGGGGATAGGTATGGCTACACCTTC
CDR3: CATTGDRYGYTF

V: TRBV29-1
J: TRBJ1-3
size: few
D: NA
DNA: TGCAGCGTGGAAGATGGGCGCTCTGGAAACACCATATATTTT
CDR3: CSVEDGRSGNTIYF

V: TRBV5-1
J: TRBJ2-1
size: NA
D: NA
DNA: TGCGCCAGCAGCCCCGGGACAACCTACAATGAGCAGTTCTTC
CDR3: CASSPGTTYNEQFF

V: TRBV2
J: TRBJ1-5
size: NA
D: TRBD1
DNA: TGTGCCAGCGCCAGGACAGGTAGCAATCAGCCCCAGCATTTT
CDR3: CASARTGSNQPQHF

V: TRBV5-8
J: TRBJ2-6
size: NA
D: TRBD1
DNA: TGTGCCAGCAGCTTGGGCTACAGGGGGCAGTCTGGGGCCAACGTCCTGACTTTC
CDR3: CASSLGYRGQSGANVLTF

V: TRBV28
J: TRBJ1-5
size: NA
D: NA
DNA: TGTGCCAGTCACCCTAGCAATCAGCCCCAGCATTTT
CDR3: CASHPSNQPQHF

V: TRBV19
J: TRBJ1-6
size: NA
D: NA
DNA: TGTGCCAGTAGTACGACAAGCTCCTATAATTCACCCCTCCACTTT
CDR3: CASSTTSSYNSPLHF

V: TRBV6-1
J: TRBJ1-5
size: medium-sized
D: NA
DNA: TGTGCCAGCAGTGCCGGACGAGGGGGAGGTCTGCCCCAGCATTTT
CDR3: CASSAGRGGGLPQHF

V: TRBV7-8
J: TRBJ2-7
size: NA
D: NA
DNA: TGTGCCAGCAGCCACGAGACAGAACGGGGACTTTACGAGCAGTACTTC
CDR3: CASSHETERGLYEQYF

V: TRBV30
J: TRBJ2-1
size: few
D: TRBD1
DNA: TGTGCCTGGAGTAGGGGACAGGGGAACAATGAGCAGTTCTTC
CDR3: CAWSRGQGNNEQFF

V: TRBV20-1
J: TRBJ2-7
size: NA
D: NA
DNA: TGCAGTGCAGGGGGGGCCGAGCAGTACTTC
CDR3: CSAGGAEQYF

V: TRBV5-1
J: TRBJ1-5
size: NA
D: NA
DNA: TGCGCCAGCAGCCCCGACAGCAATCAGCCCCAGCATTTT
CDR3: CASSPDSNQPQHF

V: TRBV30
J: TRBJ1-2
size: few
D: NA
DNA: TGTGCCTGGAGTATGGGTAACTATGGCTACACCTTC
CDR3: CAWSMGNYGYTF

V: TRBV7-8
J: TRBJ2-5
size: medium-sized
D: NA
DNA: TGTGCCAGCACCTCCCGCCTCCAAGAGACCCAGTACTTC
CDR3: CASTSRLQETQYF

V: TRBV4-1
J: TRBJ2-7
size: few
D: TRBD1
DNA: TGCGCCAGCAGCCCGGGACAGGGGGTTACCTACGAGCAGTACTTC
CDR3: CASSPGQGVTYEQYF

V: TRBV2
J: TRBJ1-5
size: NA
D: TRBD1
DNA: TGTGCCAGCAGTCGGACAGGCAGCAATCAGCCCCAGCATTTT
CDR3: CASSRTGSNQPQHF